The TCR beta chain described here comes from a study of T cells in women clearing cervical HPV infection (dated by TCRdb to the late 2010s). Some background on the complete study: The cases were over 20 women with histologically confirmed HPV16-related CIN3 or worse, and 2 of these cases were invasive cancers. HLA typing was available for only a few women, so HLA type could not be excluded as a confounder. The controls were over 20 women whose single incident HPV16 infection cleared within 12 months with no development of precancer or cancer. The parent cohort enrolled around 10,000 women aged 18 or older in Guanacaste, Costa Rica, during about 1992 to 1995 and followed them for approximately seven years. For cases, a median interval of about 140 days, with an interquartile range of about 90 to 210 days, was observed between lesion detection and blood sampling. Case blood was taken at the visit when the lesion was first identified, whereas control blood was taken when infection was no longer detected. Cases and controls were matched on year of sample collection and on age within five years. An exploratory proof-of-principle case-control study, nested within the Guanacaste HPV Natural History Study in Costa Rica, was conducted to compare TCR repertoires across cervical HPV16 outcomes. Five blinded duplicates per group were added as quality controls, giving some 60 samples: 50 or so participants and 10 replicates. Cases had a median age of almost 35 years and controls had a median age of approximately 37, with no significant differences in baseline characteristics.

Every participant had a single incident cervical HPV16 infection, and women with prevalent HPV16 infections were excluded. Cervical HPV DNA was detected with MY09/MY11 PCR, and genotyping was done with dot-blot hybridization. Approximately 16 mL of heparinized blood were centrifuged, and the buffy coat was aliquoted, frozen at -30°C, then stored at -80°C. Genomic DNA was extracted from buffy coat specimens using QIAGEN kits. V is reduced by 1 base and J by 2 bases, leaving a spacing of 9 bases between them. Counted from cysteine to phenylalanine, this CDR3 has 15 amino acids. The CDR3 was read in part: 36 bases, with the frame set at base 1. The germline V gene yields SGHTA for CDR1 and FQGTGA for CDR2. TCR beta CDR3 regions were amplified by multiplex PCR using the immunoSEQ assay from an average of around 1.2 ug genomic DNA per sample. The assay corrected primer bias using a complete synthetic TCR repertoire to establish an amplification baseline. The amplicons were sequenced using the Illumina platform. For the original study's pipeline: Sequence errors were corrected by clustering with frequency ratios and a modified nearest-neighbor algorithm, and the sequences were then analyzed in the immunoSEQ Analyzer using IMGT gene definitions. At each rarefaction depth, TCR richness and evenness were averaged over 20 rarefaction repeats, and samples with fewer sequences than the depth were excluded. Wilcoxon rank sum tests with FDR correction were used to compare relative abundances of V, D and J genes between the groups. For the blinded duplicates, the intraclass correlation was 95% to 96% for TCR richness and averaged roughly 75% across about 70 gene segments. In its TCRdb copy, this immuneACCESS table keeps in-frame sequences only and misses some clones. Where compared with another copy, unresolved V genes explain less than half of these, and the others have no known cause. The V and J calls and clone size were taken over from that table, and D and trimming were inferred from the DNA. This specimen's table enumerates roughly 30,000 clones. Approximately 4.5% of the sample is held by the ten biggest clonotypes.

General findings and caveats noted by the study authors: The cross-sectional design could not show whether the associations came before the infection or were a result of it, and neither effector/memory subsets nor HPV-specific T cells were isolated. TCR repertoire richness was significantly higher in CIN3+ cases than in controls across sequencing depths, while evenness did not differ. TRBV6-7 relative abundance was lower in cases than in controls (roughly 0.12% versus 0.17%; Bonferroni P = 0.0008). Random forest classifiers that combined richness and V gene abundances separated cases from controls with an estimated AUC of 0.8 to 0.85. Because the number of T cells in each sample was unknown, differences in richness could reflect differing T-cell content rather than repertoire biology.

Turning to this clone: Its recognized antigen is unknown. The sequenced fragment ends 3 residues before the CDR3 boundary, so the rest is inferred from the germline J gene.

Recombination linked TRBV7-3 to TRBJ1-3; too little of a D gene remains to name it. Sequenced material: blood buffy coat. The source of this sequence is a woman between 18 and 75 years old with a cervical HPV16 infection that either progressed to CIN3+ or cleared (not recorded which). The CDR3 is CASSLSAGPGNTIYF. The sequenced CDR3 bases are TGTGCCAGCAGCTTAAGCGCGGGTCCTGGAAACACC.